The entry below gives a single T cell receptor beta chain sequence along with its context. Per germline, CDR1 SGDLS and CDR2 YYNGEE. CDR3 size: 14 residues. The trim removed 4 bases at V and 5 bases at J, leaving 6 bases unmatched. This sample was taken from a study of shared clonotypes between healthy human individuals. The protocol was immunoSEQ multiplex PCR, while the TCRdb copy is restricted to in-frame clones and leaves out a portion. Here the sample spans some 530,000 clones, 81% being singletons. The receptor comes from a middle-aged woman in good health. Some clones in this sample may be carry-over from other donors' samples. Sequencing input: PBMCs. V is TRBV9 and J is TRBJ1-2; TRBD1 matches at 9 bases. CDR3 bases: TGTGCCAGCAGCCCCCCGGGACAGGGTTATGGCTACACCTTC. Protein sequence: CASSPPGQGYGYTF.